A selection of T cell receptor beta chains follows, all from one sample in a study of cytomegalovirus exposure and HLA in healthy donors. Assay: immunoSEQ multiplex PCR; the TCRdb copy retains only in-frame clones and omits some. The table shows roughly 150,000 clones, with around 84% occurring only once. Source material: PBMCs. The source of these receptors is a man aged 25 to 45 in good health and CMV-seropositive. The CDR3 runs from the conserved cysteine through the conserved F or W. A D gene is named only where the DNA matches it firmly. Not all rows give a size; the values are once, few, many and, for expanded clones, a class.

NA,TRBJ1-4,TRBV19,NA,TGTGCCAGTAGTGGGGTGGAGGCCACTAATGAAAAACTGTTTTTT,CASSGVEATNEKLFF
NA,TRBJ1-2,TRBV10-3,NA,TGTGCCATCAGTGAGTCGACGGAGCGTTGGGGCTACACCTTC,CAISESTERWGYTF
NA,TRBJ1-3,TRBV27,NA,TGTGCCAGCAGTCCCCTTGGAGGCTCTGGAAACACCATATATTTT,CASSPLGGSGNTIYF
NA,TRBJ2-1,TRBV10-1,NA,TGCGCTGGGGGGAGTGAGCAGTTCTTC,CAGGSEQFF
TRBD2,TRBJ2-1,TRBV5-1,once,TGCGCCAGCAGCCTGGTCCCCACTAGCGGGTACAATGAGCAGTTCTTC,CASSLVPTSGYNEQFF
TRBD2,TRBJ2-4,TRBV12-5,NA,TGTGCTAGTGGCCAAGGGACTAGCGGGAGTCTAAACTTC,CASGQGTSGSLNF
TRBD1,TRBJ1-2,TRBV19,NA,TGTGCCAGTAGTATTACAGGGGTCACTAACTATGGCTACACCTTC,CASSITGVTNYGYTF
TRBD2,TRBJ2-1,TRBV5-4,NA,TGTGCCAGCAGCTTGGGGGGACTAGCGGCGTACAATGAGCAGTTCTTC,CASSLGGLAAYNEQFF
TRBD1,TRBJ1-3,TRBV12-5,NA,TGTGCTAGTGGGCCAGACAGGGTCTCTGGAAACACCATATATTTT,CASGPDRVSGNTIYF
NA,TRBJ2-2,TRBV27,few,TGTGCCAGCAGTTTATCGGGGCTCCTCGCGAACACCGGGGAGCTGTTTTTT,CASSLSGLLANTGELFF
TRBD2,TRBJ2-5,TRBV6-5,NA,TGTGCCAGCAGTTACTCGACTAGCGGAGAGACCCAGTACTTC,CASSYSTSGETQYF
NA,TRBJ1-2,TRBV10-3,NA,TGTGCCATCAGTGACCTGACAGTAATACCCACCTTC,CAISDLTVIPTF
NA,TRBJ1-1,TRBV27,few,TGTGCCAGCAGTTACTGGCAGGGGCGGACTGAAGCTTTCTTT,CASSYWQGRTEAFF
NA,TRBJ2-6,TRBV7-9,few,TGTGCCAGCAGGAACACTGGGGCCAACGTCCTGACTTTC,CASRNTGANVLTF
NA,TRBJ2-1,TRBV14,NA,TGTGCCAGCAGCCAAGAGGGAGCGAGGACGGCGTTCTTC,CASSQEGARTAFF
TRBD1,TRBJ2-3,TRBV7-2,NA,TGTGCCAGCAGCCCTACCGGGACAGCCCGCACAGATACGCAGTATTTT,CASSPTGTARTDTQYF
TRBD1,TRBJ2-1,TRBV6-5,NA,TGTGCCAGCAGTGGGGACAGTTTGGTAAAGTTCTTC,CASSGDSLVKFF
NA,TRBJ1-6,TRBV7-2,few,TGTGCCAGCAGCTTAGTCCAGTATAATTCACCCCTCCACTTT,CASSLVQYNSPLHF
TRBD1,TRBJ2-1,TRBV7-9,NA,TGTGCCAGCAGCTTACTTACAGGGGGCCGAGGCCGGTCCTCGAATGAGCAGTTCTTC,CASSLLTGGRGRSSNEQFF
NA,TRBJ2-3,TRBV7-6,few,TGTGCCAGCAGCTCCCGGGGTCCCCACACAGATACGCAGTATTTT,CASSSRGPHTDTQYF
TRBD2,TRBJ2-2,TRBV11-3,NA,TGTGCCAGCAGCGCGCCGTCCTCTAGCGGAACGAACACCGGGGAGCTGTTTTTT,CASSAPSSSGTNTGELFF
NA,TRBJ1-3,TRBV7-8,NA,TGTGCCAGCAGCTTAGTCGGAGGACCCTCTGGAAACACCATATATTTT,CASSLVGGPSGNTIYF
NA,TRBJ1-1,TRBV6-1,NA,TGTGCCAGCAGTCAGGGGCCGAACACTGAAGCTTTCTTT,CASSQGPNTEAFF
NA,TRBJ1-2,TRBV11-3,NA,TGTGCCAGCAGCTCTACTACAGGGCCCCTGAGAGGCTACACCTTC,CASSSTTGPLRGYTF
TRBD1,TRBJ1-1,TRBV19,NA,TGTGCCAGTAGAATCCGGGACAGGGGCGGTCCTGAAGCTTTCTTT,CASRIRDRGGPEAFF
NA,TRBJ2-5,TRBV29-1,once,TGCAGCGTTCAAACAGGGGCGGGGGAGACCCAGTACTTC,CSVQTGAGETQYF
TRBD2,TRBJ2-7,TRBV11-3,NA,TGTGCCAGCGGCGGGGCTACTTCCAATCTAGCGGGAGGCGACGAGCAGTACTTC,CASGGATSNLAGGDEQYF
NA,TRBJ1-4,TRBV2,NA,TGTGCCAGCAACCAGGGGCGTAGTGAAAAACTGTTTTTT,CASNQGRSEKLFF
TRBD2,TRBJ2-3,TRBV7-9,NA,TGTGCCAGCAGCTTAGCCGGACTAGCGGGAGGACGAGATACGCAGTATTTT,CASSLAGLAGGRDTQYF
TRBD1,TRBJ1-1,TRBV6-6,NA,TGTGCCAGCAGTTCCCGACAGGGGGCGAAGAACACTGAAGCTTTCTTT,CASSSRQGAKNTEAFF
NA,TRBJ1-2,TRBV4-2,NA,TGTGCCAGCAGCCAAGACGGCAGGATTAACTATGGCTACACCTTC,CASSQDGRINYGYTF
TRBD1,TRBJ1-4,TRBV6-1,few,TGTGCCAGCAGTTCGACAGGGGGCGGGCAAAAACTGTTTTTT,CASSSTGGGQKLFF